Detailed here is one T cell receptor (beta chain). Using immunoSEQ multiplex PCR, the repertoire was profiled, and TCRdb retains in-frame clones only, with some absent. The sample gives approximately 980,000 clones, 60% to 85% of which show up once; nearly 1.5% is in the top ten. This CDR3 has 16 residues. This record comes from a study of shared clonotypes between healthy human individuals. Study overall: CD4 naive and CD4 memory each took three plates per donor, while CD8 naive took two and CD8 memory one.

Material: memory CD4+ T cells sorted from blood. Subset described: CD45RA-negative fraction. This rearrangement joins TRBV12-1 to TRBJ1-5. TRBV12-1 corresponds to a pseudogene. The clonotype originates from a man between 18 and 29 years old in good health. CDR3: CASSSPLGGRNQPQHF. CDR3 nucleotide sequence: TGTGCCAGCAGCTCTCCCTTGGGGGGTCGCAATCAGCCCCAGCATTTT.